The next 14 T cell receptor beta chains were all read from a single sample in a study of blood T cell repertoires in COVID-19. Produced via immunoSEQ multiplex PCR; TCRdb's table is partial and in-frame only. The data contain more than 350,000 clones, over 75% of them singletons. Sequenced sample: PBMCs or T cells enriched from blood (not recorded which). All receptors derive from a woman between 18 and 29 years old who had been exposed to COVID-19.

As to this clone: The sample carries other DNA sequences with the same CDR3. This chain uses TRBV6-1 with TRBJ1-6; possibly TRBD1 for D (5 bases). Trimming removed 4 bases at V and 0 bases at J, with 10 bases between. The CDR3 extends over 16 amino acids. The germline V gene has CDR1 MNHNS and CDR2 SASEGT. CDR3 sequence: CASSVDSFSYNSPLHF. CDR3 nucleotide sequence: TGTGCCAGCAGTGTAGACAGCTTCTCCTATAATTCACCCCTCCACTTT.

This clone was counted a single time. This sequence joins TRBV11-3 and TRBJ2-1; 10 bases are shared with TRBD2. The CDR3 is made up of 16 amino acids. The junction had 10 bases not matched to a gene; V was cut back by 4 bases and J by 7 bases. The V gene's germline CDR1 is SGHNT and CDR2 YENEEA. CDR3 sequence reads: CASSSMSGGARNEQFF. The CDR3 DNA follows: TGTGCCAGCAGCTCTATGAGCGGGGGGGCCAGGAATGAGCAGTTCTTC.

The chain couples TRBV6-1 to TRBJ2-2, with TRBD2 matching over 13 bases. This CDR3 region has 17 residues. The V and J ends lost 4 bases and 5 bases, in that order; junction bases with no gene match: 7. Germline V lookup: CDR1 MNHNS, CDR2 SASEGT. The chain's CDR3 is CASSVLAGGGWTGELFF. The DNA of the CDR3 is TGTGCCAGCAGTGTACTAGCGGGAGGGGGGTGGACCGGGGAGCTGTTTTTT.

The sample holds one count of this clone. The V and J genes are TRBV9 and TRBJ1-6, with D possibly matching TRBD1 (5 bases). In germline, CDR1 is SGDLS, CDR2 YYNGEE. Trimming pared 0 bases from V and 7 bases from J, leaving 11 bases between. The CDR3 has 15 amino acids. The CDR3 protein is CASSVEGQGNSPLHF. The CDR3 DNA follows: TGTGCCAGCAGCGTAGAAGGGCAGGGCAATTCACCCCTCCACTTT.

This clone was recorded only once. The chain recombines TRBV4-1 with TRBJ1-5, with 10 positions matching TRBD1. After removal of 4 bases from V and 9 bases from J, the junction contained 9 bases not matched to a gene. The CDR3 contains 15 residues. Germline V gene data show CDR1 as MGHRA and CDR2 as YSYEKL. This CDR3 reads CASSREDRGSWPQHF. CDR3 DNA: TGCGCCAGCAGCCGCGAGGACAGGGGGTCCTGGCCCCAGCATTTT.

The chain is built from TRBV7-9 and TRBJ1-6, with D unclear. CDR1 is SEHNR and CDR2 is FQNEAQ in the germline V gene (reference sequence). There are 14 residues in the CDR3. The V end lost 4 bases, the J end lost 10 bases, and 14 bases lay between the germline ends. The CDR3 here is CASSSGSAGSPLHF. DNA of the CDR3: TGTGCCAGCAGCTCCGGGTCGGCGGGGTCACCCCTCCACTTT. Drawing the rest from reference TRBV7-9 and TRBJ1-6, the complete variable domain is DTGVSQNPRHKITKRGQNVTFRCDPISEHNRLYWYRQTLGQGPEFLTYFQNEAQLEKSRLLSDRFSAERPKGSFSTLEIQRTEQGDSAMYLCASSSGSAGSPLHFGNGTRLTVT.

This sequence joins TRBV2 and TRBJ2-5, with 9 bases identical to TRBD1. The germline V gene has CDR1 SNHLY and CDR2 FYNNEI. V lost 6 bases to trimming and J lost 9 bases; unmatched junction nucleotides: 29. The CDR3 covers 20 residues. The CDR3 region is CASRVEWGEQGQGPAGSQYF. Here the CDR3 DNA reads TGTGCCAGCAGGGTGGAGTGGGGGGAACAGGGACAGGGCCCCGCCGGGTCCCAGTACTTC. The full variable domain, rest sourced from reference TRBV2 and TRBJ2-5, is EPEVTQTPSHQVTQMGQEVILRCVPISNHLYFYWYRQILGQKVEFLVSFYNNEISEKSEIFDDQFSVERPDGSNFTLKIRSTKLEDSAMYFCASRVEWGEQGQGPAGSQYFGPGTRLLVL.

The chain has TRBV28 and TRBJ2-7, with D perhaps TRBD1 (5 bases). V lost 3 bases to trimming and J lost 2 bases, with 11 bases between them. The CDR3 length is 14 residues. Germline V gene lookup returns CDR1 MDHEN and CDR2 SYDVKM. The CDR3 region has the DNA TGTGCCAGCAGTTTTTACAGGCCCCCCTACGAGCAGTACTTC. It codes for CASSFYRPPYEQYF.

The chain has TRBV27 and TRBJ2-7; D is undetermined. Germline V CDR1 and CDR2: MNHEY, SMNVEV (reference sequence). The germline V and J ends were trimmed by 3 bases and 0 bases, with 9 bases remaining between them. The CDR3 runs to 14 residues. Here the CDR3 DNA reads TGTGCCAGCAGTTTCTATAAAAGCTCCTACGAGCAGTACTTC. Translation: CASSFYKSSYEQYF.

This CDR3 reads CASTQGTEPQHF. CDR3 nucleotide sequence: TGCGCCAGCACTCAGGGGACAGAGCCCCAGCATTTT. The chain carries TRBV10-2 and TRBJ1-5; TRBD1 matches 7 bases. V was clipped by 7 bases and J by 8 bases; unmatched bases: 5. The CDR3 length is 12 residues. In germline, CDR1 is WSHSY, CDR2 SAAADI.

V and J are TRBV19 and TRBJ1-5, with 7 bases that match TRBD1. The V gene end was trimmed by 8 bases and the J gene end by 7 bases; junction bases not matched to a gene: 20. CDR3 length: 17 residues. Germline V gene data show CDR1 as LNHDA and CDR2 as SQIVND (reference sequence). Here the CDR3 reads CASRRGDGQAGNQPQHF. The CDR3 nucleotides read TGTGCCAGTCGGCGGGGGGATGGACAGGCAGGTAACCAGCCCCAGCATTTT.

The genes are TRBV6-6 and TRBJ2-7, with TRBD2 matching 7 bases. J was trimmed by 5 bases and V by 4 bases; bases with no gene match: 11. Germline CDR1 and CDR2: MNHNY and SVGAGI (reference sequence). The CDR3 is 15 residues long. The CDR3 spells CASSSLGGTFDEQYF. CDR3 nucleotides: TGTGCCAGCAGTTCCTTGGGGGGGACCTTTGACGAGCAGTACTTC.

V and J are TRBV19 and TRBJ1-3; a weak D match, TRBD1 (5 bases). The CDR3 is 17 amino acids. The germline CDR1 and CDR2 sequences are LNHDA and SQIVND (reference sequence). V was pared by 0 bases and J by 2 bases, with 14 bases between. The DNA of the CDR3 is TGTGCCAGTAGTATAGAACCTACAGGATATGCTGGAAACACCATATATTTT. It is translated as CASSIEPTGYAGNTIYF. The variable domain in full, completed from reference TRBV19 and TRBJ1-3, reads DGGITQSPKYLFRKEGQNVTLSCEQNLNHDAMYWYRQDPGQGLRLIYYSQIVNDFQKGDIAEGYSVSREKKESFPLTVTSAQKNPTAFYLCASSIEPTGYAGNTIYFGEGSWLTVV.

The chain recombines TRBV14 with TRBJ2-1; D not certain. Trimming removed 1 base from V and 4 bases from J, with 8 bases in between. Germline assignment: CDR1 SGHDN and CDR2 FVKESK. The CDR3 totals 14 residues. The CDR3, as DNA: TGTGCCAGCAGCCAAGGGCGGCAGTACAATGAGCAGTTCTTC. This sequence encodes CASSQGRQYNEQFF. Variable domain in full (rest from reference TRBV14 and TRBJ2-1): EAGVTQFPSHSVIEKGQTVTLRCDPISGHDNLYWYRRVMGKEIKFLLHFVKESKQDESGMPNNRFLAERTGGTYSTLKVQPAELEDSGVYFCASSQGRQYNEQFFGPGTRLTVL.